This T cell receptor beta chain stems from a study of cytomegalovirus exposure and HLA in healthy donors. The study's findings and limits: Reported performance of the classifier showed diagnosis of cytomegalovirus status with high specificity and sensitivity.

The PCR had 60 Vbeta and 13 Jbeta primers. Produced via immunoSEQ multiplex PCR; TCRdb's table is partial and in-frame only. This listing includes around 120,000 clones. Looked up from germline, CDR1 is LGHNA and CDR2 is YNFKEQ. V gave up 0 bases and J gave up 4 bases; unmatched junction bases: 5. The CDR3 contains 16 residues. Turning to this clone: Its antigen remains unknown.

This chain connects TRBV4-2 to TRBJ2-3, with 9 bases lining up with TRBD2. Source material: PBMCs. The source of this sequence is a man aged 50 to 59 in good health and CMV-seronegative. CDR3 bases: TGTGCCAGCAGCCAAGAGATAGCGGGAGTTTCAGATACGCAGTATTTT. Its protein product is CASSQEIAGVSDTQYF.